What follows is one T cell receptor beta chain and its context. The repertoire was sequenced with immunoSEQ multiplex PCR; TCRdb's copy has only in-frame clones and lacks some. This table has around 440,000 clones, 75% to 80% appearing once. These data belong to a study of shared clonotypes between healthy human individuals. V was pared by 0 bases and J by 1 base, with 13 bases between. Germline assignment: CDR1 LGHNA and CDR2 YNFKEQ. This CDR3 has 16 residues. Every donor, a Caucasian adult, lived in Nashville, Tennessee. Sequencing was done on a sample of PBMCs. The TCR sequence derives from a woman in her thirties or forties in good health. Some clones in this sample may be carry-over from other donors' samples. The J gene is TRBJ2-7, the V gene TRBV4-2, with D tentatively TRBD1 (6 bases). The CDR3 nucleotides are TGTGCCAGCAGCCAAGATCTCCCAACAGGGTCCTACGAGCAGTACTTC. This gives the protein CASSQDLPTGSYEQYF.